This T cell receptor beta chain was recovered during a study of CD8+ T cells in alopecia areata. Study-level information: Treated patients took oral tofacitinib at 5 to 10 mg twice daily. Tofacitinib therapy took 6 to 18 months; 6 months off drug came after. Study results and limitations: Unlike in mice, where it was clearer, TCR sharing across patients was less clear, possibly HLA-related.

In each case, RNA was isolated and then reverse transcribed into cDNA as the sequencing template. The protocol was immunoSEQ multiplex PCR, while the TCRdb copy is restricted to in-frame clones and leaves out a portion. The data contain roughly 120,000 clones, less than 45% of them singletons. As to this clone: What it binds is not known.

Between the trimmed V and J ends, which lost 1 base and 0 bases, there was a span of 10 bases. Germline V gene sequence: CDR1 SNHLY, CDR2 FYNNEI. The CDR3 contains 15 residues. The clonotype was recovered from a human donor with alopecia areata. J is TRBJ2-7 and V is TRBV2; D unclear. The source material was CD4+ T cells sorted from blood. CDR3 nucleotide sequence: TGTGCCAGCAGTGAAGAAATAGGAACCTCCTACGAGCAGTACTTC. This translates into CASSEEIGTSYEQYF.